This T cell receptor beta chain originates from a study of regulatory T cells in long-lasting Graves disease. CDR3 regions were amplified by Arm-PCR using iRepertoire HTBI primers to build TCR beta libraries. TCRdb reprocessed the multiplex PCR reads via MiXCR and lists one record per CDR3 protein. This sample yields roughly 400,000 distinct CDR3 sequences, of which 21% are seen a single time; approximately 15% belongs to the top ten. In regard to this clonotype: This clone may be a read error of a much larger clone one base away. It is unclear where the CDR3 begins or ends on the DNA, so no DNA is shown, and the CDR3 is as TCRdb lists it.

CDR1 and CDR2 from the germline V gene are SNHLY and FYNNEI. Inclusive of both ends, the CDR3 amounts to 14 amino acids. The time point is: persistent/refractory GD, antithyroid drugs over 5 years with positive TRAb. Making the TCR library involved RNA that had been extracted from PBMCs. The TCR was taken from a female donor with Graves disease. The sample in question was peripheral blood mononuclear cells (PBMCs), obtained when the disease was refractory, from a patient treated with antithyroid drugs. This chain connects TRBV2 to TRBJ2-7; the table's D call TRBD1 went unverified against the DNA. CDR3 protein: CASSVVAPGNEQHF.